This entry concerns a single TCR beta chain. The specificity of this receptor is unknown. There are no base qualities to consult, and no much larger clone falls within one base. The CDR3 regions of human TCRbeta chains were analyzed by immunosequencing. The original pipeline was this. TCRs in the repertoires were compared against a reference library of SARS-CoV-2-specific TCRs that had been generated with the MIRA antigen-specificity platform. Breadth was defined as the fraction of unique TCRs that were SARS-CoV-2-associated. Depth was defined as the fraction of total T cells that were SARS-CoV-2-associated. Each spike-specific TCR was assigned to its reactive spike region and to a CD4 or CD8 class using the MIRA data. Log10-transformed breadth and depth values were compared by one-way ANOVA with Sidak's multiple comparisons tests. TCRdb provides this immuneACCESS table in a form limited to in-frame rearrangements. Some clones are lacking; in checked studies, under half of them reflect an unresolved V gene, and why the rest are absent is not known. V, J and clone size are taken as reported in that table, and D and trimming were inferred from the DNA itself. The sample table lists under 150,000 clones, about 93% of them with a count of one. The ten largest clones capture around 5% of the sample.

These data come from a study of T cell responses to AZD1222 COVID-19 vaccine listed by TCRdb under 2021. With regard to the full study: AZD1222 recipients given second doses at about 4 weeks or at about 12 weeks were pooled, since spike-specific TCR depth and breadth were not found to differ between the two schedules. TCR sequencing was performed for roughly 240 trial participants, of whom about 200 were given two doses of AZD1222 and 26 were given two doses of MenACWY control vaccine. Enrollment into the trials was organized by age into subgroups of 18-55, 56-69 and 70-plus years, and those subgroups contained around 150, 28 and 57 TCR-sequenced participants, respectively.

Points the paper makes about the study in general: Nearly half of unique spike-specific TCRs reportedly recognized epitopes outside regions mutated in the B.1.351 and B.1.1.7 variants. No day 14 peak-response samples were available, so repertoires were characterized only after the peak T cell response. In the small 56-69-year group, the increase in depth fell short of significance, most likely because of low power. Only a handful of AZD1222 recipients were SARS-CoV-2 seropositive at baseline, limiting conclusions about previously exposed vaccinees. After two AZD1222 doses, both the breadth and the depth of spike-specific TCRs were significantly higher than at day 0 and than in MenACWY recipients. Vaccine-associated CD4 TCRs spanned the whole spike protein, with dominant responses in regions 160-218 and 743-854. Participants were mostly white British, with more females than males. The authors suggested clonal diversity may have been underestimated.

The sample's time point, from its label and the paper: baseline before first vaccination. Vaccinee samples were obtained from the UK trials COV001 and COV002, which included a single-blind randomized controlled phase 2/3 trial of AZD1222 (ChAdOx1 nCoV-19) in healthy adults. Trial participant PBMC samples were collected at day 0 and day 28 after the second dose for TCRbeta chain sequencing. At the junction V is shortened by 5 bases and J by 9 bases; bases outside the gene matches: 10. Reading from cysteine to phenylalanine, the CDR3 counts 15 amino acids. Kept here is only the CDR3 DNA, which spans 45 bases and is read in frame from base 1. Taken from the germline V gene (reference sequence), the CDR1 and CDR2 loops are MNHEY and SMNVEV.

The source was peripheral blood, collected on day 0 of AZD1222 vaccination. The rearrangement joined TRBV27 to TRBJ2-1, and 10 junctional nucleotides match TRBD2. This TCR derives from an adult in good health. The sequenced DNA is TGTGCCAGCAGTCCCTGGACTAGCGGAGAGGGTGAGCAGTTCTTC. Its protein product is CASSPWTSGEGEQFF.